This T cell receptor beta chain was sequenced in a study of blood T cell repertoires in COVID-19. Study summary: Acute and convalescent COVID-19 samples came from the United States, Italy and Spain. From T cells, B-cell-depleted T cells, or PBMCs came the material, which was cDNA or gDNA.

Under the authors' procedure: By means of reference gene primer amplification, nucleated cell counts were estimated. Sequencing used immunoSEQ multiplex PCR; TCRdb keeps in-frame clones, though not all of them. Clone size and V and J calls were adopted from that table, with D and trimming inferred from the DNA. The repertoire holds 95,000 to 150,000 clones, with 82% as singletons. This clone was seen more than once but under ten times. V was cut by 0 bases and J by 9 bases, with 12 bases left in between. The CDR3 sequence is 13 residues long. Looked up from germline, CDR1 is SGHDT and CDR2 is YYEEEE. J is TRBJ1-2 and V is TRBV5-6, with D possibly being TRBD1 (6 bases). The clonotype was recovered from a woman aged 70 to 79 with acute or convalescent COVID-19. Sequenced sample: peripheral blood. CDR3 sequence: CASSLGQVKRYTF. DNA of the CDR3: TGTGCCAGCAGCTTGGGACAGGTTAAGCGCTACACCTTC.